This T cell receptor beta chain comes out of a study of memory CD4+ T cells and cytomegalovirus serostatus. The study, taken as a whole, reports: The CMV-associated TCR signature appears largely within the CD4+ memory repertoire. Median bootstrapped AUC for CMV status was about 0.94 originally, approximately 0.93 US-trained.

With respect to this clone: Its target is not known.

The authors' processing: Out-of-frame sequences were removed, leaving around 2.2 million distinct TCRbeta sequences. Profiling relied on immunoSEQ multiplex PCR, and the TCRdb table lists in-frame clones only, not all of them. V, J and clone size were drawn from that table, and D and trimming were deduced from the DNA. This table has tens of thousands of clones, around 77% appearing once. The sort gate was single viable CD3+CD4+CD8-CD45RO+ cells for memory CD4+ T cells. Germline V gene sequence: CDR1 MNHNS, CDR2 SASEGT. The CDR3 loop spans 14 amino acids. V trimming: 3 bases; J trimming: 4 bases; junction bases outside the gene matches: 5.

Material: memory CD4+ T cells from blood. The TCR was taken from an adult in good health and CMV-seronegative. The chain employs TRBV6-1 and TRBJ1-1, with 7 bases that match TRBD1. The CDR3 region has the DNA TGTGCCAGCAGTGATTTGCAGGGGGGCACTGAAGCTTTCTTT. Its protein product is CASSDLQGGTEAFF.